This paragraph reports one T cell receptor beta chain. In the study's own analysis: Amplification from reference gene primers served as the basis for estimated nucleated cell counts. Using immunoSEQ multiplex PCR, the repertoire was profiled, and TCRdb retains in-frame clones only, with some absent. The V and J calls and clone size were taken over from that table, and D and trimming were inferred from the DNA. The data contain approximately 270,000 clones, 86% of them singletons. CDR1 and CDR2 from the germline V gene are MDHEN and SYDVKM. Deletions cut 3 bases from V and 0 bases from J, with 21 bases between. CDR3 length: 19 residues. The sample originates from a study of blood T cell repertoires in COVID-19. Study background: COVID-19 samples collected from the United States, Italy and Spain covered acute and convalescent phases. The cDNA or gDNA used as material had been derived from T cells, B-cell-depleted T cells, or PBMCs.

The clonotype comes from a man aged 35 to 55 with active or convalescent COVID-19. Material for sequencing was peripheral blood. The gene calls are TRBV28 and TRBJ1-3, with D uncertain. The CDR3 sequence is CASSFLGSGRLASGNTIYF. The DNA of the CDR3 is TGTGCCAGCAGTTTTCTAGGGAGTGGGCGGCTGGCCTCTGGAAACACCATATATTTT. Full variable domain (outside the CDR3, taken from reference TRBV28 and TRBJ1-3): DVKVTQSSRYLVKRTGEKVFLECVQDMDHENMFWYRQDPGLGLRLIYFSYDVKMKEKGDIPEGYSVSREKKERFSLILESASTNQTSMYLCASSFLGSGRLASGNTIYFGEGSWLTVV.